The 14 T cell receptor beta chains below come from one sample, sequenced in a study of cytomegalovirus exposure and HLA in healthy donors. PCR used 60 Vbeta primers and 13 Jbeta primers. Profiled with immunoSEQ multiplex PCR; TCRdb holds only in-frame clones, not every one. The sample holds more than 130,000 clones. Sample: PBMCs. All receptors come from a man aged 35-49 years in good health and CMV-seronegative.

The J gene is TRBJ1-2, the V gene TRBV4-3; TRBD1 agrees at 8 bases. This CDR3 is 13 amino acids long. With V trimmed by 4 bases and J by 4 bases, 2 bases remained unmatched. CDR1 LGHNA and CDR2 YSLEER come from the germline V gene. CDR3 loop: CASSPDRGYGYTF. CDR3 coding DNA: TGCGCCAGCAGCCCCGACAGGGGCTATGGCTACACCTTC.

This chain links TRBV7-9 with TRBJ1-1, with a weak D call TRBD1 (5 bases). The ends were cut back, 8 bases at V and 1 base at J, with 8 bases in the middle. CDR1 SEHNR and CDR2 FQNEAQ come from the germline V gene (reference sequence). The CDR3 sequence is 12 residues long. The CDR3 spells CASSGGNTEAFF. The CDR3 bases are TGTGCCAGCTCGGGGGGGAACACTGAAGCTTTCTTT.

The chain joins TRBV19 to TRBJ1-1, with D possibly TRBD1 on 5 matching bases. Germline-derived CDR1 and CDR2 are LNHDA and SQIVND (reference sequence). There are 16 residues in the CDR3. Trimming took off 8 bases at V and 1 base at J, with 20 bases between the two ends. The CDR3 sequence: CASLGGGLEWNTEAFF. For the CDR3, the DNA is TGTGCCAGTCTGGGGGGGGGACTGGAGTGGAACACTGAAGCTTTCTTT.

The rearrangement links TRBV7-9 to TRBJ2-7, with D tentatively TRBD1 (6 bases). Germline CDR1 reads SEHNR; CDR2 reads FQNEAQ (reference sequence). Trimming left V 5 bases short and J 4 bases short, with 18 bases between. This CDR3 is 15 amino acids long. CDR3 nucleotide sequence: TGTGCCAGCAGCCAGGGACATCCGACCCAGTACGAGCAGTACTTC. The encoded protein is CASSQGHPTQYEQYF.

V usage is TRBV7-2 and J usage is TRBJ2-7; 7 nucleotides align to TRBD1. V was pared by 4 bases and J by 3 bases, with 6 bases of the junction left unmatched. The length of the CDR3 is 14 residues. In germline, CDR1 is SGHTA, CDR2 FQGNSA. The CDR3 here is CASSSRQGNYEQYF. In DNA, the CDR3 is TGTGCCAGCAGCTCCCGACAGGGCAACTACGAGCAGTACTTC.

V is TRBV7-9 and J is TRBJ1-6, with D possibly being TRBD1 (5 bases). Looked up from germline, CDR1 is SEHNR and CDR2 is FQNEAQ (reference sequence). Trimming pared 5 bases from V and 0 bases from J, leaving 17 bases between. The CDR3 totals 18 residues. CDR3 coding DNA: TGTGCCAGCAGCCTACCGGGACTCCCGAGCTCCTATAATTCACCCCTCCACTTT. This sequence encodes CASSLPGLPSSYNSPLHF. Based on the CDR3 plus reference TRBV7-9 and TRBJ1-6, the full variable domain is DTGVSQNPRHKITKRGQNVTFRCDPISEHNRLYWYRQTLGQGPEFLTYFQNEAQLEKSRLLSDRFSAERPKGSFSTLEIQRTEQGDSAMYLCASSLPGLPSSYNSPLHFGNGTRLTVT.

The rearrangement links TRBV18 to TRBJ2-7; no firm D call. The ends were cut back, 2 bases at V and 3 bases at J, with 8 bases in the middle. The germline CDR1 and CDR2 sequences are KGHSH and LQKENI. The CDR3 is made up of 13 amino acids. The CDR3, as DNA: TGTGCCAGCTCACCATCCCACGGCTACGAGCAGTACTTC. It specifies CASSPSHGYEQYF.

The chain recombines TRBV7-2 with TRBJ2-7; TRBD2 might be the D (6 bases). CDR1 SGHTA and CDR2 FQGNSA come from the germline V gene. The CDR3 sequence is 15 residues long. With 1 base removed from V and 7 bases from J, the gap between germline ends came to 17 bases. The CDR3 nucleotides are TGTGCCAGCAGCTTAGACCCGGGACTCCTTCGGGAGCAGTACTTC. This gives the protein CASSLDPGLLREQYF.

The chain joins TRBV5-4 to TRBJ2-7; TRBD2 matches at 9 bases. The CDR3 extends over 15 amino acids. Germline values: CDR1 SGHNT, CDR2 YYREEE (reference sequence). Trimming cost V 1 base and J 3 bases; bases outside gene matches: 5. CDR3 DNA sequence: TGTGCCAGCAGCTTGTCGCCTAGCGGGGACTACGAGCAGTACTTC. Protein: CASSLSPSGDYEQYF.

J is TRBJ1-2 and V is TRBV14; D call uncertain. Per germline, CDR1 SGHDN and CDR2 FVKESK. The CDR3 length is 13 residues. V shed 0 bases and J shed 5 bases, with 7 bases lying between them. CDR3 bases: TGTGCCAGCAGCCAAGATCAACAGTATGGCTACACCTTC. This encodes CASSQDQQYGYTF.

The chain links TRBV27 to TRBJ1-2, with 9 positions matching TRBD1. J lost 4 bases, V lost 5 bases, and 5 bases had no gene match. Germline loops: CDR1 MNHEY, CDR2 SMNVEV (reference sequence). This CDR3 region has 14 residues. CDR3 sequence reads: CASSNRGLGYGYTF. In DNA form, the CDR3 reads TGTGCCAGCAGTAACAGGGGGCTCGGCTATGGCTACACCTTC.

The chain combines TRBV29-1 with TRBJ2-5; the match to TRBD1 covers 9 bases. Germline V lookup: CDR1 SQVTM, CDR2 ANQGSEA. This CDR3 has 12 amino acids. With V trimmed by 6 bases and J by 5 bases, 4 bases remained unmatched. CDR3 DNA sequence: TGCAGCGTCGCAGGGACAGGGGAGACCCAGTACTTC. This codes for CSVAGTGETQYF.

The chain employs TRBV7-3 and TRBJ2-1; D unresolved. Trimming cost V 5 bases and J 8 bases, with 16 bases left between them. There are 14 residues in the CDR3. Germline V gene lookup returns CDR1 SGHTA and CDR2 FQGTGA. In nucleotides, the CDR3 is TGTGCCAGCAGCCCATTCGACTTGTCCGATGAGCAGTTCTTC. The encoded protein is CASSPFDLSDEQFF.

The chain is built from TRBV5-4 and TRBJ2-1; TRBD1 agrees at 8 bases. The CDR3 consists of 15 residues. The germline gives CDR1 SGHNT, CDR2 YYREEE (reference sequence). With 5 bases clipped from V and 0 bases from J, the junction kept 4 bases outside the gene matches. CDR3: CASRRTGSSYNEQFF. CDR3 sequence (DNA): TGTGCCAGCAGGCGGACAGGGAGCTCCTACAATGAGCAGTTCTTC. Based on the CDR3 plus reference TRBV5-4 and TRBJ2-1, the full variable domain is ETGVTQSPTHLIKTRGQQVTLRCSSQSGHNTVSWYQQALGQGPQFIFQYYREEENGRGNFPPRFSGLQFPNYSSELNVNALELDDSALYLCASRRTGSSYNEQFFGPGTRLTVL.